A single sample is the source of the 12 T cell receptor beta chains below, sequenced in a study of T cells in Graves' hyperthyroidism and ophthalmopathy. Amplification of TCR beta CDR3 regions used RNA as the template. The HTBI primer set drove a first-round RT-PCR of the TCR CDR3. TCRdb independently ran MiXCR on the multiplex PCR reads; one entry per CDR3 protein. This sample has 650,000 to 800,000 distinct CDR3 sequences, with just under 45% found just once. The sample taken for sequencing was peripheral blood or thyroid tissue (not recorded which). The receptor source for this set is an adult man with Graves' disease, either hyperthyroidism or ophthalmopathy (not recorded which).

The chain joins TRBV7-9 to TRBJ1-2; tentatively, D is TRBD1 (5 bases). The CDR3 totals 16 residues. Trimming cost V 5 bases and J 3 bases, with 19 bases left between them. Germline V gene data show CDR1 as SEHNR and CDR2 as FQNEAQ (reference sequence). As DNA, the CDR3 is TGTGCCAGCAGCCTCTGGACACAAAGGAGGGACTATGGCTACACCTTC. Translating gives CASSLWTQRRDYGYTF. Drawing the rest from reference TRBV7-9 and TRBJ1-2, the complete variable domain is DTGVSQNPRHKITKRGQNVTFRCDPISEHNRLYWYRQTLGQGPEFLTYFQNEAQLEKSRLLSDRFSAERPKGSFSTLEIQRTEQGDSAMYLCASSLWTQRRDYGYTFGSGTRLTVV.

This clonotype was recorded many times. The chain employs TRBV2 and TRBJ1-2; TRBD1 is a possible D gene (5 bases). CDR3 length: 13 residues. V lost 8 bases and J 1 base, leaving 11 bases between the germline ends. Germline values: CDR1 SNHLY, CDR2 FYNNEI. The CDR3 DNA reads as TGTGCCAGCGGGGGGACGGTTAACTATGGCTACACCTTC. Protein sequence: CASGGTVNYGYTF.

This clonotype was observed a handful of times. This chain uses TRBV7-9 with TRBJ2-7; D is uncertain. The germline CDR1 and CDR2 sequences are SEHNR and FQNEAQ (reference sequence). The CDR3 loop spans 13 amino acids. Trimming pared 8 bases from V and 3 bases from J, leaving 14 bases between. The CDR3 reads CASSPGFNYEQYF. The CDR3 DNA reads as TGTGCCAGCTCACCCGGGTTCAACTACGAGCAGTACTTC.

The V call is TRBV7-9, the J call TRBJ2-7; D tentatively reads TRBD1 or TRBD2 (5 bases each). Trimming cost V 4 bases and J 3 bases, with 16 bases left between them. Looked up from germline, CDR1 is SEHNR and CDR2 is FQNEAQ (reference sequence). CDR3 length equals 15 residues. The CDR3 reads CASSYRDRDYYEQYF. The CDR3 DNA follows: TGTGCCAGCAGCTATAGAGACAGAGACTACTACGAGCAGTACTTC.

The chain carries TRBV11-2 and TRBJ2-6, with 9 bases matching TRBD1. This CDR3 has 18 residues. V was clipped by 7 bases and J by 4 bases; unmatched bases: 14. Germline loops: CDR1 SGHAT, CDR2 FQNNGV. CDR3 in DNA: TGTGCCAGCATCGGGGCGGAACAGGGGGCTATGGGGGCCAACGTCCTGACTTTC. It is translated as CASIGAEQGAMGANVLTF.

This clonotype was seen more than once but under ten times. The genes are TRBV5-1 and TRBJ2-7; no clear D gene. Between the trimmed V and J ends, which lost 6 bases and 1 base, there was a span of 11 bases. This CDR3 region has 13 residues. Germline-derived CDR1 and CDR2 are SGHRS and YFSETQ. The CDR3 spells CASNDVGSYEQYF. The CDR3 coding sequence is TGCGCCAGCAATGATGTAGGATCCTACGAGCAGTACTTC.

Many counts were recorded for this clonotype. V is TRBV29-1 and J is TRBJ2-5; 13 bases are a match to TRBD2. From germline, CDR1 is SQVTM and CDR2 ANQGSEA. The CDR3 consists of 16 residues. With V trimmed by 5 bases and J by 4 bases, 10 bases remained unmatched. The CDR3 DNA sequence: TGCAGCGTTCGTAGGACTAGCGGGAGACCTGGAGAGACCCAGTACTTC. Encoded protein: CSVRRTSGRPGETQYF.

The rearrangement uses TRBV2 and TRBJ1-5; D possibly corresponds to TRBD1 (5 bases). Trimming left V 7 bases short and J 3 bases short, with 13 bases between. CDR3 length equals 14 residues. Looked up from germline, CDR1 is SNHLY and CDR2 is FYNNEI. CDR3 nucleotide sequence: TGTGCCAGCACAGATTCAGGGCTCAATCAGCCCCAGCATTTT. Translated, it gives CASTDSGLNQPQHF.

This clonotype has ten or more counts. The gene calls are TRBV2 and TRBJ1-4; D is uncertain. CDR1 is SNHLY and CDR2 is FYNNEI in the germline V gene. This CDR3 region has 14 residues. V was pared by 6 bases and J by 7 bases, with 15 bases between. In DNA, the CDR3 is TGTGCCAGCAGCTTTCAGCAAGGGAGTGAAAAACTGTTTTTT. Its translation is CASSFQQGSEKLFF.

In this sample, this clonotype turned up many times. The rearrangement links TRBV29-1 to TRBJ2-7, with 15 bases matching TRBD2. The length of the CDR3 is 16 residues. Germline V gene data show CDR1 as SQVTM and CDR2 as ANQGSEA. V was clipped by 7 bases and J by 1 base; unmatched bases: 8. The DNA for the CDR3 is TGCAGCGCTGGGACTAGCGGGGGGCCCCCGTCCTACGAGCAGTACTTC. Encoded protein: CSAGTSGGPPSYEQYF.

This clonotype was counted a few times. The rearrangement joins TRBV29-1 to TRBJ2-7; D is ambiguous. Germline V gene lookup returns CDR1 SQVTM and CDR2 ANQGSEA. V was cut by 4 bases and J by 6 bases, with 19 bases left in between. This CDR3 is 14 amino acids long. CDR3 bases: TGCAGCGTTGGCGAAGTTTATGAAGGCACCGAGCAGTACTTC. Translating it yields CSVGEVYEGTEQYF.

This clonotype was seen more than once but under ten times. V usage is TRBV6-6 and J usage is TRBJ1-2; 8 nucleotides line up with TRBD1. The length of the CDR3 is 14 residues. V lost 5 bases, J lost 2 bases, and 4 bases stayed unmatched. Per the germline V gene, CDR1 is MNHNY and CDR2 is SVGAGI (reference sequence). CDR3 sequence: CASSRTGKNYGYTF. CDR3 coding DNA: TGTGCCAGCAGTAGGACAGGGAAAAACTATGGCTACACCTTC.